This T cell receptor (beta chain) was recovered during a study of cytomegalovirus exposure and HLA in healthy donors. Points from the study as a whole: Researchers catalogued about 160 TCR beta chains as cytomegalovirus-associated. Reports showed the classifier diagnosing cytomegalovirus status with high specificity and sensitivity.

This CDR3 has 12 residues. Germline assignment: CDR1 SNHLY and CDR2 FYNNEI. The ends were cut back, 6 bases at V and 5 bases at J, with 10 bases in the middle. The protocol was immunoSEQ multiplex PCR, while the TCRdb copy is restricted to in-frame clones and leaves out a portion. The repertoire has some 86,000 clones, 90% to 95% of them found once; the top ten carry less than 4%. The table lists this clone with a few counts. Its antigen is currently unknown. V is TRBV2 and J is TRBJ1-2; maybe TRBD1 (5 bases). The TCR comes from a woman aged 30 to 39 in good health and CMV-seronegative. Sample: PBMCs. In DNA, the CDR3 is TGTGCCAGCAGGCAGGAGGGGTATGGCTACACCTTC. This encodes CASRQEGYGYTF.